This entry is about one T cell receptor beta chain. It lacks a known antigen. No base qualities exist here, and no much larger clone lies one base off it. These data come from a study of T cell responses to AZD1222 COVID-19 vaccine (dated by TCRdb to about 2021). As for the study more broadly: A total of about 240 trial participants underwent TCR sequencing, of whom roughly 210 received two doses of AZD1222 and 26 received two doses of the MenACWY control vaccine. Trial participants were enrolled by age into 18-55, 56-69 and 70-plus year subgroups, with around 140, 26 and 57 TCR-sequenced participants respectively. The full study reports these points: Epitopes outside the regions mutated in the B.1.351 and B.1.1.7 variants were reportedly recognized by nearly half of the unique spike-specific TCRs. After two AZD1222 doses, spike-specific TCR breadth and depth were significantly higher than at day 0 and than in MenACWY recipients. Participants were mostly white British, with more females than males. The authors suggested clonal diversity may have been underestimated. In the small 56-69-year group, the increase in depth fell short of significance, most likely because of low power. Vaccine-associated CD4 TCRs spanned the whole spike protein, with dominant responses in regions 160-218 and 743-854. Because no day 14 peak-response samples were available, the repertoires could be characterized only after the peak T cell response. Conclusions about previously exposed vaccinees were limited because only six AZD1222 recipients were SARS-CoV-2 seropositive at baseline.

In the paper's terms, the time point label means: baseline before first vaccination. Read against the paper, the sample's treatment or condition label means: meningococcal conjugate vaccine given as trial control. Samples from vaccinated people were obtained from the UK trials COV001 and COV002, which included a single-blind randomized controlled phase 2/3 trial of AZD1222 (ChAdOx1 nCoV-19) in healthy adults. For TCRbeta chain sequencing, PBMC samples from trial participants were taken at day 0 and at day 28 after the second dose. V lost 7 bases and J lost 6 bases; the stretch between them is 13 bases long. From cysteine to phenylalanine, the CDR3 is 13 amino acids long. Of all the DNA, just the CDR3 is kept, 39 bases in frame from base 1. The germline V gene yields MDHEN for CDR1 and SYDVKM for CDR2. The CDR3 regions of human TCRbeta chains were analyzed by immunosequencing. As for how the authors treated the data: Repertoire TCRs were matched against a reference library of SARS-CoV-2-specific TCRs generated with the MIRA antigen-specificity platform. Breadth was defined as the fraction of unique TCRs that were SARS-CoV-2-associated. Depth was defined as the fraction of total T cells that were SARS-CoV-2-associated. Each spike-specific TCR was assigned to its reactive spike region and to a CD4 or CD8 class using the MIRA data. Log10-transformed breadth and depth values were compared by one-way ANOVA with Sidak's multiple comparisons tests. In TCRdb, the immuneACCESS table is reduced to in-frame sequences with V and J assigned. These tables do not hold every clone; where another copy was compared, an unresolved V gene accounts for under half, and the others remain unexplained. V, J and clone size were drawn from that table, and D and trimming were deduced from the DNA. Recorded for this sample are roughly 180,000 clones; around 87% of them occurred a single time. The top ten hold 2.5% to 3% of the sample.

The chain is made from TRBV28 and TRBJ2-1; the D segment cannot be called with confidence. The source was peripheral blood, collected on day 0 of MenACWY control vaccination. The receptor's source is an adult in good health. The nucleotide sequence reads TGTGCCAGCAAGGAACCGGAACCCAATGAGCAGTTCTTC. It is translated as CASKEPEPNEQFF.